This entry lists 21 T cell receptor beta chains sequenced from one sample in a study of cytomegalovirus exposure and HLA in healthy donors. The study ran its PCR with 60 Vbeta and 13 Jbeta primers. The assay was immunoSEQ multiplex PCR, and TCRdb's table has in-frame clones only and misses some. The table includes about 160,000 clones, 79% detected once. Input material: PBMCs. Every receptor here comes from a man between 50 and 59 years old in good health and CMV-seropositive.

The CDR3 region has the DNA TGCGCCAGCAGCCTGGGGGCAGTTTGGGCCGGGGAGCTGTTTTTT. Its protein is CASSLGAVWAGELFF. The rearrangement uses TRBV4-1 and TRBJ2-2, with D perhaps matching TRBD1 (6 bases). Germline CDR1 MGHRA, CDR2 YSYEKL. The ends were cut back, 4 bases at V and 6 bases at J, with 15 bases in the middle. The CDR3 totals 15 residues.

The CDR3 bases are TGTGCCAGCAGCCTCGGGACAGGGGTCACTGAAGCTTTCTTT. Amino acids: CASSLGTGVTEAFF. The chain joins TRBV5-8 to TRBJ1-1; TRBD1 matches at 10 bases. This CDR3 region has 14 residues. The J segment lost 4 bases and the V segment lost 4 bases, leaving 4 bases of the junction unmatched. From germline, CDR1 is SGHTS and CDR2 YDEGEE.

The CDR3 region is CASSVVPQMNTEAFF. The CDR3, as DNA: TGTGCCAGCAGCGTAGTCCCCCAAATGAACACTGAAGCTTTCTTT. This chain uses TRBV9 with TRBJ1-1, with D unresolved. The CDR3 runs 15 residues. V lost 0 bases to trimming and J lost 0 bases, with 9 bases between them. In germline, CDR1 is SGDLS, CDR2 YYNGEE.

The chain combines TRBV10-3 with TRBJ2-2; D perhaps matches TRBD2 (6 bases). Trimming stripped 5 bases from V and 4 bases from J, with 11 bases between. CDR1 is ENHRY, CDR2 SYGVKD, per germline. This CDR3 contains 14 residues. The CDR3 sequence is CAISTYGGTGELFF. The CDR3 DNA reads TGTGCCATCAGTACCTACGGGGGCACCGGGGAGCTGTTTTTT.

The V call is TRBV5-1, the J call TRBJ2-7; tentatively, D is TRBD2 (5 bases). This CDR3 has 15 residues. Per germline, CDR1 SGHRS and CDR2 YFSETQ. V gave up 2 bases and J gave up 1 base, with 13 bases separating them. The CDR3 reads CASSFLDGNSYEQYF. CDR3 DNA: TGCGCCAGCAGCTTCCTTGACGGGAATTCCTACGAGCAGTACTTC.

This chain links TRBV7-2 with TRBJ2-7; D possibly corresponds to TRBD1 (5 bases). The V end lost 4 bases, the J end lost 3 bases, and 16 bases lay between the germline ends. Germline loops: CDR1 SGHTA, CDR2 FQGNSA. The CDR3 runs 15 residues. The CDR3 spells CASSSSHGAYYEQYF. In DNA form, the CDR3 reads TGTGCCAGCAGCTCATCCCATGGGGCCTACTACGAGCAGTACTTC.

The J gene is TRBJ1-2, the V gene TRBV7-9; 9 nucleotides match TRBD1. The CDR3 spans 14 residues. The ends lost 5 bases at V and 6 bases at J; junction bases unmatched: 7. Germline assignment: CDR1 SEHNR and CDR2 FQNEAQ (reference sequence). CDR3 sequence (DNA): TGTGCCAGCAGCCCAACGGACAGGGGCAATGGCTACACCTTC. Its translation is CASSPTDRGNGYTF.

The rearrangement joins TRBV21-1 to TRBJ2-1; the table's D call, TRBD1, has no DNA check behind it. TRBV21-1 is termed a pseudogene. The CDR3 runs to 17 residues. As DNA, the CDR3 is TGTGCCAGCAGCAAATCGGGGCAGGGACAGGACTACAATGAGCAGTTCTTC. This codes for CASSKSGQGQDYNEQFF.

The V call is TRBV7-9, the J call TRBJ1-3; 12 bases fit TRBD1. V trimming: 4 bases; J trimming: 0 bases; junction bases outside the gene matches: 10. The CDR3 is made up of 19 amino acids. Germline V CDR1 and CDR2: SEHNR, FQNEAQ (reference sequence). The CDR3 bases are TGTGCCAGCAGCTCCAGCGGGACAGGGGGCTCTATCTCTGGAAACACCATATATTTT. Protein sequence: CASSSSGTGGSISGNTIYF.

The V gene is TRBV10-3, the J gene TRBJ2-5, with TRBD2 matching 8 bases. The germline V gene encodes CDR1 ENHRY and CDR2 SYGVKD. J lost 1 base, V lost 4 bases, and 2 bases had no gene match. This CDR3 spans 14 amino acids. The CDR3 sequence: CAISASGSQETQYF. The CDR3 nucleotides are TGTGCCATCAGTGCCAGCGGGAGCCAAGAGACCCAGTACTTC.

This chain joins TRBV28 and TRBJ2-5; TRBD1 might be the D (6 bases). The end of the DNA fits TRBJ2-7 better, so the J call may be wrong. This CDR3 comprises 12 residues. The germline V gene encodes CDR1 MDHEN and CDR2 SYDVKM. CDR3 residues: CASSLYRDEQYF. The DNA of the CDR3 is TGTGCCAGCAGTTTATACAGGGACGAGCAGTACTTC.

The rearrangement uses TRBV28 and TRBJ2-5; 7 nucleotides agree with TRBD1. After removal of 6 bases from V and 5 bases from J, the junction contained 15 bases not matched to a gene. The CDR3 totals 16 residues. Germline loops: CDR1 MDHEN, CDR2 SYDVKM. The CDR3 spells CASRRAGTASWETQYF. The CDR3 nucleotides are TGTGCCAGCAGACGTGCCGGGACAGCCTCGTGGGAGACCCAGTACTTC. Looking up the rest from reference TRBV28 and TRBJ2-5 gives the full variable domain: DVKVTQSSRYLVKRTGEKVFLECVQDMDHENMFWYRQDPGLGLRLIYFSYDVKMKEKGDIPEGYSVSREKKERFSLILESASTNQTSMYLCASRRAGTASWETQYFGPGTRLLVL.

The CDR3 loop is CASSTGQQYNEKLFF. DNA of the CDR3: TGTGCCAGCAGCACAGGACAGCAGTATAATGAAAAACTGTTTTTT. V usage is TRBV11-2 and J usage is TRBJ1-4; D perhaps matches TRBD1 (6 bases). CDR3 length: 15 residues. Trimming stripped 5 bases from V and 4 bases from J, with 14 bases between. Germline CDR1 reads SGHAT; CDR2 reads FQNNGV.

V is TRBV6-5 and J is TRBJ1-3; weak D call: TRBD1 (5 bases). Germline V gene lookup returns CDR1 MNHEY and CDR2 SVGAGI. The CDR3 has 14 amino acids. Trimming pared 7 bases from V and 2 bases from J, leaving 12 bases between. CDR3 nucleotides: TGTGCCAGCACCACCGGGGGGGCTGGAAACACCATATATTTT. Its protein is CASTTGGAGNTIYF.

The V gene is TRBV11-3, the J gene TRBJ2-7; tentative D call: TRBD2 (5 bases). Germline values: CDR1 SGHNT, CDR2 YENEEA. The length of the CDR3 is 13 residues. Trimming cost V 4 bases and J 0 bases, with 7 bases left between them. CDR3 protein: CASSSRDSYEQYF. The CDR3 DNA follows: TGTGCCAGCAGCTCACGGGACTCCTACGAGCAGTACTTC.

The chain recombines TRBV10-2 with TRBJ2-7; 10 bases match TRBD2. This CDR3 spans 14 amino acids. The ends lost 3 bases at V and 3 bases at J; junction bases unmatched: 2. Germline V gene data show CDR1 as WSHSY and CDR2 as SAAADI. The CDR3 protein is CASSELAGRYEQYF. DNA of the CDR3: TGCGCCAGCAGTGAACTAGCGGGACGCTACGAGCAGTACTTC.

The rearrangement uses TRBV30 and TRBJ2-5; TRBD1 matches 8 bases. V was pared by 3 bases and J by 2 bases, with 8 bases of the junction left unmatched. Germline CDR1 and CDR2: GTSNPN and SVGIG (reference sequence). The CDR3 contains 15 residues. The CDR3 bases are TGTGCCTGGAGCCCTGGACAGGGCGGACAAGAGACCCAGTACTTC. Protein product: CAWSPGQGGQETQYF.

The V call is TRBV4-1, the J call TRBJ2-4, with a weak D call TRBD2 (6 bases). The CDR3 consists of 16 residues. CDR1 and CDR2 (germline): MGHRA, YSYEKL. V was cut by 3 bases and J by 5 bases, with 17 bases left in between. Written as DNA, the CDR3 is TGCGCCAGCAGCCAGGGGAGGACCGAGCCCCAAAACATTCAGTACTTC. Amino acids: CASSQGRTEPQNIQYF.

CDR3 sequence reads: CAWRGQGSYNEQFF. As DNA, the CDR3 is TGTGCCTGGAGAGGGCAGGGCTCCTACAATGAGCAGTTCTTC. The chain combines TRBV30 with TRBJ2-1, with TRBD1 as a possible D gene (5 bases). The CDR3 has 14 residues. Per germline, CDR1 GTSNPN and CDR2 SVGIG (reference sequence). Trimming shortened V by 3 bases and J by 0 bases, and 9 bases separated the two germline ends.

The chain employs TRBV9 and TRBJ2-5; 7 bases map to TRBD2. CDR1 SGDLS and CDR2 YYNGEE come from the germline V gene. This CDR3 comprises 15 residues. The trim removed 3 bases at V and 1 base at J, leaving 6 bases unmatched. CDR3 amino acids: CASSDFSGFQETQYF. Here the CDR3 DNA reads TGTGCCAGCAGCGATTTTAGCGGGTTCCAAGAGACCCAGTACTTC.

This chain joins TRBV2 and TRBJ1-2, with a tentative D call TRBD1 (5 bases). V dropped 2 bases and J dropped 4 bases, with 11 bases sitting between them. Germline V lookup: CDR1 SNHLY, CDR2 FYNNEI. The CDR3 extends over 14 amino acids. CDR3 DNA: TGTGCCAGCAGTGAACTATGGGGCGGCTATGGCTACACCTTC. Amino acids: CASSELWGGYGYTF.